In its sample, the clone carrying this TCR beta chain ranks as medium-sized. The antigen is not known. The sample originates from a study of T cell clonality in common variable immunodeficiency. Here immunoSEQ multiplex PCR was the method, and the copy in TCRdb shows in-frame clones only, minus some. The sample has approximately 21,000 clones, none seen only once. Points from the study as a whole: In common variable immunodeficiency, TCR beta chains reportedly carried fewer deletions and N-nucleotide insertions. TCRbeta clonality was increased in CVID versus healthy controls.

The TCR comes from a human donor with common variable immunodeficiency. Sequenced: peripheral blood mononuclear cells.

CDR3 DNA, as far as it was read: TGTGCCAGCAGCTCTGGGCAGGGGCTTATCTATGGC. It specifies CASSSGQGLIYG. From start to end, the CDR3 is CASSSGQGLIYGYTF. The chain carries TRBV5-8 and TRBJ1-2; tentatively, D is TRBD1 (6 bases). The read comes to an end 3 residues before the CDR3 does, leaving the germline J gene to fill in the end. V was pared by 3 bases and J by 4 bases, with 16 bases between. In germline, CDR1 is SGHTS, CDR2 YDEGEE. The CDR3 runs to 15 residues.